The rows below give T cell receptor beta chains drawn from one sample of a study of cytomegalovirus exposure and HLA in healthy donors. Sequencing used immunoSEQ multiplex PCR; TCRdb keeps in-frame clones, though not all of them. The sample lists around 190,000 clones, around 75% seen once, with approximately 2.6% in the top ten. The sequenced sample was PBMCs. These receptors were collected from a female donor in good health and CMV-seronegative. Each CDR3 is given with its conserved first and last residue. The D gene is left open where the match is weak. Expanded clones are given a class, and other clones once, few, many or no size at all.

CDR3	DNA	D	V	J	size
CAWDGQGETNEKLFF	TGTGCCTGGGACGGACAGGGGGAGACTAATGAAAAACTGTTTTTT	TRBD1	TRBV30	TRBJ1-4	once
CASSPGQVLNTEAFF	TGTGCCAGCTCACCGGGACAGGTCCTGAACACTGAAGCTTTCTTT	TRBD1	TRBV18	TRBJ1-1	.
CASSPLWANEPDTQYF	TGTGCCAGCAGTCCCCTTTGGGCCAATGAACCCGATACGCAGTATTTT	.	TRBV28	TRBJ2-3	.
CASSVAGGLEETQYF	TGTGCCAGCAGCGTAGCAGGGGGACTTGAAGAGACCCAGTACTTC	.	TRBV9	TRBJ2-5	.
CASSDRGGTDTQYF	TGTGCCAGCAGCGACCGGGGGGGCACAGATACGCAGTATTTT	TRBD2	TRBV7-9	TRBJ2-3	.
CASSLFLGARANEQFF	TGTGCCAGCAGCCTTTTCCTGGGGGCCAGAGCCAATGAGCAGTTCTTC	.	TRBV7-3	TRBJ2-1	.
CASSLGAYNEQFF	TGTGCCAGCAGCTTAGGCGCCTACAATGAGCAGTTCTTC	.	TRBV7-2	TRBJ2-1	.
CASTSSGLTGNTIYF	TGTGCCAGCACCTCCTCGGGGTTAACTGGAAACACCATATATTTT	.	TRBV28	TRBJ1-3	.
CSARNTETQYF	TGCAGTGCTAGAAACACAGAGACCCAGTACTTC	.	TRBV20-1	TRBJ2-5	.
CASSAGVPPEAFF	TGTGCCAGCAGCGCCGGGGTGCCCCCTGAAGCTTTCTTT	.	TRBV5-4	TRBJ1-1	once
CASRSLWGGRRLGSDTQYF	TGTGCCAGCAGATCCCTTTGGGGGGGGCGCCGCTTGGGGTCAGATACGCAGTATTTT	.	TRBV2	TRBJ2-3	.